Here is one T cell receptor (beta chain) with its context. Antigen: not known. CDR1 and CDR2 from the germline V gene are MNHNS and SASEGT. The germline V and J ends were trimmed by 3 bases and 6 bases, with 16 bases remaining between them. CDR3 length equals 15 residues. This record belongs to a study of response to subunit inactivated influenza vaccine. TCRdb recomputed calls from the RT-PCR reads with MiXCR, one row per CDR3 protein. This sample has over 150,000 distinct CDR3 sequences, with 9.5% to 13% found just once. Points from the study as a whole: Each seasonal flu vaccination may recruit only limited new T cells, authors suggested.

The chain joins TRBV6-1 to TRBJ2-3, with D hard to call. Sequencing used non-naive T cells sorted from PBMCs, obtained about 40 days after vaccination. The clonotype was recovered from a man in his forties or fifties who received an inactivated influenza vaccine. CDR3 protein: CASSDGNPFTDTQYF. In DNA, the CDR3 is TGTGCCAGCAGTGATGGTAACCCTTTCACGGATACGCAGTATTTT.